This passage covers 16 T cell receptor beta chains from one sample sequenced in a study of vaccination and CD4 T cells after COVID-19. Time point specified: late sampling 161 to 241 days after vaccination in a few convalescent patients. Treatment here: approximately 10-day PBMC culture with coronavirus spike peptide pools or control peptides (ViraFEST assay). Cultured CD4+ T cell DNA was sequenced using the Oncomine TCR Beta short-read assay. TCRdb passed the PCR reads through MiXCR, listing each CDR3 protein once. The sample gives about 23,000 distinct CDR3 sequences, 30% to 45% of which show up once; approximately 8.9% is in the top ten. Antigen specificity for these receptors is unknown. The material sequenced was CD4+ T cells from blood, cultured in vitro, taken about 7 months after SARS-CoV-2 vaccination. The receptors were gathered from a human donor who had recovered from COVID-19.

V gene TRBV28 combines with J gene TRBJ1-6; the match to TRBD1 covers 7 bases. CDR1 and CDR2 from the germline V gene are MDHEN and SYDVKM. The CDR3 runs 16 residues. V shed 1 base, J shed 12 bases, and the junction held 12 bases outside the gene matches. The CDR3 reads CASSLYVRGVGRPLHF. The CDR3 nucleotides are TGTGCCAGCAGTTTATACGTCAGGGGGGTTGGGAGACCCCTCCACTTT.

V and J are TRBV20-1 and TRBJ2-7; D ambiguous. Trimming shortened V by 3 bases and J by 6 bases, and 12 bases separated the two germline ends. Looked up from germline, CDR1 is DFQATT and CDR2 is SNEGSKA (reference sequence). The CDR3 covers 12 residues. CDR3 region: CSASPLVAEQYF. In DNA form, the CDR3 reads TGCAGTGCTAGTCCGCTAGTAGCCGAGCAGTACTTC.

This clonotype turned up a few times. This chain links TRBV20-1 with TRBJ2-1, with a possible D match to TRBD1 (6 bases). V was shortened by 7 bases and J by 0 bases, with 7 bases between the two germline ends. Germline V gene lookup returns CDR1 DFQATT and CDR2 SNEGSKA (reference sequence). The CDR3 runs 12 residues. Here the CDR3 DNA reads TGCAGTGGGGACACCTCCTACAATGAGCAGTTCTTC. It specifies CSGDTSYNEQFF.

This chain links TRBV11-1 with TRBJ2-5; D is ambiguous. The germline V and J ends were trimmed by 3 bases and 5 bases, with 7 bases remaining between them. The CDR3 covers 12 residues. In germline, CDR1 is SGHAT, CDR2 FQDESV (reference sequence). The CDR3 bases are TGTGCCAGCAGCTTGGAAGGGGAGACCCAGTACTTC. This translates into CASSLEGETQYF.

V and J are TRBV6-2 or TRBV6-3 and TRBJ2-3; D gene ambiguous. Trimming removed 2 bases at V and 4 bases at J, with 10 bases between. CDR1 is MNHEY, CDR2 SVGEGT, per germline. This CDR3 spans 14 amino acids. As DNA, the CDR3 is TGTGCCAGCAGTTACGCCTCGGCGGCAGATACGCAGTATTTT. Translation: CASSYASAADTQYF.

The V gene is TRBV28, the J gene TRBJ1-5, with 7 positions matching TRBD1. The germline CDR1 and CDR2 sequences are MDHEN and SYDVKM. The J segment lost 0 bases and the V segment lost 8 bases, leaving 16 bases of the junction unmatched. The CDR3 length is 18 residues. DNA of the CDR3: TGTGCCAGCCGCCTTGTGATGGGACAGCTGCGTAGCAATCAGCCCCAGCATTTT. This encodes CASRLVMGQLRSNQPQHF. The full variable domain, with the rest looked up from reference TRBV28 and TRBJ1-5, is DVKVTQSSRYLVKRTGEKVFLECVQDMDHENMFWYRQDPGLGLRLIYFSYDVKMKEKGDIPEGYSVSREKKERFSLILESASTNQTSMYLCASRLVMGQLRSNQPQHFGDGTRLSIL.

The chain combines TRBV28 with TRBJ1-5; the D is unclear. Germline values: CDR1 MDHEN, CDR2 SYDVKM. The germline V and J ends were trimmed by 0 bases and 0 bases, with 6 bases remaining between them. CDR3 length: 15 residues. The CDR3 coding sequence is TGTGCCAGCAGTTTATGGCAGATTAGCAATCAGCCCCAGCATTTT. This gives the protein CASSLWQISNQPQHF.

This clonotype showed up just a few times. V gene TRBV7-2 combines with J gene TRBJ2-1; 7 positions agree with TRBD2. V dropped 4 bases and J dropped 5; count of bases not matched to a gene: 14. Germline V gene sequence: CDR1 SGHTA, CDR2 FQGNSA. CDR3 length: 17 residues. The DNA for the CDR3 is TGTGCCAGCAGCTCAAGGGCGGGAGCAAGATTGGACAATGAGCAGTTCTTC. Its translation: CASSSRAGARLDNEQFF.

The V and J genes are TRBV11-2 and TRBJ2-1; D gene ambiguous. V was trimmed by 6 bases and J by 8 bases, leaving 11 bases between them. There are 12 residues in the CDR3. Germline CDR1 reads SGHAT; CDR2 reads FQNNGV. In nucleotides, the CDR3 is TGTGCCAGCAGTTCACTCGCGTATGAGCAGTTCTTC. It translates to CASSSLAYEQFF. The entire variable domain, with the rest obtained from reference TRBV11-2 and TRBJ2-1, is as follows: EAGVAQSPRYKIIEKRQSVAFWCNPISGHATLYWYQQILGQGPKLLIQFQNNGVVDDSQLPKDRFSAERLKGVDSTLKIQPAKLEDSAVYLCASSSLAYEQFFGPGTRLTVL.

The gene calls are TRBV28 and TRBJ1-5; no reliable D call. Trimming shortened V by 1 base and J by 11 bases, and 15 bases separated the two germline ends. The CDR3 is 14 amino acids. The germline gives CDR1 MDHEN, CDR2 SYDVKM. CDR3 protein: CASSLSIPLGTQHF. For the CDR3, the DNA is TGTGCCAGCAGTTTATCTATCCCCCTTGGGACCCAGCATTTT.

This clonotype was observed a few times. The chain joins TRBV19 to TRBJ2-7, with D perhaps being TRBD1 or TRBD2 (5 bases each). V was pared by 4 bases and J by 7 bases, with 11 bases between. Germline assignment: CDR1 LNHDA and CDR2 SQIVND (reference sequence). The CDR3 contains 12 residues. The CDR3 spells CASSTLWGEQYF. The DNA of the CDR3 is TGTGCCAGTAGTACCCTCTGGGGGGAGCAGTACTTC.

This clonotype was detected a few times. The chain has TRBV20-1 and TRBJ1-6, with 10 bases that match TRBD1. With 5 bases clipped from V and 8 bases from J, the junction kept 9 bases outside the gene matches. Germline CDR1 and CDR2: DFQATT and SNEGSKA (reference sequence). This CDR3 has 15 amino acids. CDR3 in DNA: TGCAGTGCTCAGGGGTTGGGGACAGGGGATTCACCCCTCCACTTT. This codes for CSAQGLGTGDSPLHF.

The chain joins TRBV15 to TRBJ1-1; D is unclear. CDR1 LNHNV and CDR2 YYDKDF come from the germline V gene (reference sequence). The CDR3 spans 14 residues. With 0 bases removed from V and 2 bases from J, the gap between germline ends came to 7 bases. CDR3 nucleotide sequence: TGTGCCACCAGCAGAGATCTGGGAAACACTGAAGCTTTCTTT. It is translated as CATSRDLGNTEAFF.

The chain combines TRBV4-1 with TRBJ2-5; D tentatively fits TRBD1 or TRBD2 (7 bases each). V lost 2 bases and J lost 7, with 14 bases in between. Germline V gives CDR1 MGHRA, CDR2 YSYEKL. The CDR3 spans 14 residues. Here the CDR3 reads CASSQFGRGGTQYF. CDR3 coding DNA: TGCGCCAGCAGCCAATTTGGCAGGGGGGGGACCCAGTACTTC.

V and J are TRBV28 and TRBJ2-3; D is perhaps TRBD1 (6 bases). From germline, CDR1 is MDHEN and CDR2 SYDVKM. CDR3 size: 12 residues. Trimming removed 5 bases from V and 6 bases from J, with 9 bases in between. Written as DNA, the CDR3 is TGTGCCAGCAGTACAGGGTTCGATACGCAGTATTTT. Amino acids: CASSTGFDTQYF.

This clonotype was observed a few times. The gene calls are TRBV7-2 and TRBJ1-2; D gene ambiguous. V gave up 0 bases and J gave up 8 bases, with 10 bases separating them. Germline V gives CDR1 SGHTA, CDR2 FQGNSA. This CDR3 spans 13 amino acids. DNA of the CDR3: TGTGCCAGCAGCTTAGCGTATAGATCAGGCTACACCTTC. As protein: CASSLAYRSGYTF.